The rows below give T cell receptor beta chains drawn from one sample of a study of blood T cell repertoires in COVID-19. Profiling relied on immunoSEQ multiplex PCR, and the TCRdb table lists in-frame clones only, not all of them. Among 70,000 or so clones listed, roughly 89% were seen once. The specimen sequenced was peripheral blood. These receptors were obtained from a man between 60 and 75 years old with acute or convalescent COVID-19. The conserved cysteine and the conserved F or W are not part of the CDR3 here. Each record gives: J gene, D gene, V gene, CDR3 protein. D genes are given only for firm matches.

TRBJ1-1 | TRBD1 | TRBV24-1 | ATTGTGNTEAF
TRBJ2-7 | TRBD1 | TRBV2 | ASSWTGGDYEQY
TRBJ2-1 | TRBD1 | TRBV18 | ASSPLSGTGYKDEQF
TRBJ2-1 | TRBD2 | TRBV7-2 | ASKLAGGPIEQF
TRBJ2-1 | TRBD1 | TRBV5-6 | ASSLGTGNNEQF
TRBJ2-3 | - | TRBV5-1 | ASSLEGQGSADTQY
TRBJ1-1 | TRBD1 | TRBV7-3 | ASSLSQGAEAF
TRBJ2-1 | TRBD2 | TRBV2 | ASRQTSGRVNEQF
TRBJ2-3 | TRBD2 | TRBV5-1 | ASSLGEGRTDTQY
TRBJ2-3 | - | TRBV7-3 | ASSPVGPDTQY
TRBJ2-5 | - | TRBV18 | ASSPPSLETQY
TRBJ1-2 | TRBD1 | TRBV27 | ASSFGQGAGYT
TRBJ2-7 | TRBD2 | TRBV2 | ASSEEMLAGGLFYEQY
TRBJ2-6 | - | TRBV5-1 | ASSGTPVSGANVLT
TRBJ2-2 | - | TRBV19 | ASSIGRGYPFKDTGELF
TRBJ2-2 | - | TRBV6-5 | ASSYSTAATTGELF
TRBJ2-7 | TRBD2 | TRBV19 | ASTLAGNSYEQY
TRBJ2-1 | - | TRBV12-3/TRBV12-4 | ASSFSLRNEQF
TRBJ2-7 | TRBD2 | TRBV5-6 | ASTSGGAYEQY
TRBJ1-2 | - | TRBV19 | ASTPNGKDGYT
TRBJ2-3 | TRBD2 | TRBV20-1 | SASLASGSTDTQY
TRBJ1-2 | TRBD1 | TRBV29-1 | SVEETGGGGYT
TRBJ2-5 | - | TRBV25-1 | ASSGGGVGQETQY
TRBJ2-1 | TRBD2 | TRBV6-5 | ASSWGTSFEF
TRBJ2-4 | TRBD2 | TRBV29-1 | SVATSGTKNIQY
TRBJ1-1 | - | TRBV9 | ASSVKHMNTEAF
TRBJ1-6 | - | TRBV27 | ASSFFNNSPLH
TRBJ2-7 | - | TRBV27 | ASSLRGIGYEQY
TRBJ2-1 | - | TRBV19 | ASSIFRETYNEQF
TRBJ2-1 | TRBD2 | TRBV4-1 | ASSQERWGGSYNEQF
TRBJ2-1 | TRBD2 | TRBV7-3 | ASSSRSGGTDNEQF
TRBJ1-2 | TRBD1 | TRBV7-9 | ASSLAGQGYGYT
TRBJ1-6 | - | TRBV5-6 | ASSSLEESSYNSPLH
TRBJ2-2 | - | TRBV7-8 | ASSSLGGAGELF
TRBJ2-2 | TRBD2 | TRBV15 | ATSRDRLAGVNTGELF